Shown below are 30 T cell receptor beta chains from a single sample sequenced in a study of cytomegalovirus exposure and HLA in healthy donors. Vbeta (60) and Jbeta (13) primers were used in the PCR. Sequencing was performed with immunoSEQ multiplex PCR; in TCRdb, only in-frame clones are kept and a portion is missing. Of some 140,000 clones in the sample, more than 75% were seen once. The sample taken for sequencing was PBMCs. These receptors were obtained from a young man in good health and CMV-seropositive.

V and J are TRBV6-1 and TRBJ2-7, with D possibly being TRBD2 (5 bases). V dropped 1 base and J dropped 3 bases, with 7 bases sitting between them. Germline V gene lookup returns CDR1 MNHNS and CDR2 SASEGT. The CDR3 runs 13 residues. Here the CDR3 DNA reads TGTGCCAGCAGTGAAGAGGCGGGCTACGAGCAGTACTTC. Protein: CASSEEAGYEQYF.

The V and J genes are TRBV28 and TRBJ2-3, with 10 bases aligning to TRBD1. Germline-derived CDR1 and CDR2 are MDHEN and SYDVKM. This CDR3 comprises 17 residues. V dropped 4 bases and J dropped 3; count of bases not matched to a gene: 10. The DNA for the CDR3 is TGTGCCAGCAGTTGGCGTGGGACAGGGGCAAAGACAGATACGCAGTATTTT. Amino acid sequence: CASSWRGTGAKTDTQYF.

As DNA, the CDR3 is TGTGCCAGTAGTATCACAGGGAACAACCGAAACACCATATATTTT. This gives the protein CASSITGNNRNTIYF. The rearrangement links TRBV19 to TRBJ1-3, with a possible D match to TRBD1 (6 bases). The length of the CDR3 is 15 residues. The germline V gene has CDR1 LNHDA and CDR2 SQIVND (reference sequence). Trimming cost V 3 bases and J 5 bases, with 14 bases left between them.

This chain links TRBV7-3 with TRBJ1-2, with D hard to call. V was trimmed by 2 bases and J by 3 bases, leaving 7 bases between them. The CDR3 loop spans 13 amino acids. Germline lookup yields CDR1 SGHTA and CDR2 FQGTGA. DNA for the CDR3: TGTGCCAGCAGCTTAGGTTCAGACTATGGCTACACCTTC. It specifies CASSLGSDYGYTF.

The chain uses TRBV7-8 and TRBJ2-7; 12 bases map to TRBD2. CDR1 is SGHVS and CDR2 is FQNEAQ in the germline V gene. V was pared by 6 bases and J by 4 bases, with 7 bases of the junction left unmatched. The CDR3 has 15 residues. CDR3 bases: TGTGCCAGCAGTCACGGACTAGCGGGGATGTACGAGCAGTACTTC. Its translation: CASSHGLAGMYEQYF.

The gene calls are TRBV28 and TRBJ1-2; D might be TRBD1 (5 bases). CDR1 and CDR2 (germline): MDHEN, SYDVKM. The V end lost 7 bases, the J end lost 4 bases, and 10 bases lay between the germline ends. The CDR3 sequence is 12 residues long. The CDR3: CASIGRGYGYTF. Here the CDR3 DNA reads TGTGCCAGCATAGGAAGGGGCTATGGCTACACCTTC.

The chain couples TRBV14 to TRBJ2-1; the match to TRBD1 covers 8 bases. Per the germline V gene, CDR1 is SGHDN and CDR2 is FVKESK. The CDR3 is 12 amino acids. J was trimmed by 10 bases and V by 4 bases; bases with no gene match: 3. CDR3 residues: CASSPTGVEQFF. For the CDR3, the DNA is TGTGCCAGCAGCCCGACAGGGGTAGAGCAGTTCTTC.

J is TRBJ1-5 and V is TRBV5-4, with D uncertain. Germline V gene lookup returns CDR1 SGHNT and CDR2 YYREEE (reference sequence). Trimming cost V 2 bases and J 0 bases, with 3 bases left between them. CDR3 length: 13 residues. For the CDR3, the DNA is TGTGCCAGCAGCTTCAATAGCAATCAGCCCCAGCATTTT. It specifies CASSFNSNQPQHF.

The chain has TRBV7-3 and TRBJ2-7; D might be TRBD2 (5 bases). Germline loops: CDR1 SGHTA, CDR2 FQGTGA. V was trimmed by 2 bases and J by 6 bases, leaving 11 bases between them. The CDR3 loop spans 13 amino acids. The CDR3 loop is CASSLEGTSEQYF. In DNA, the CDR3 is TGTGCCAGCAGCTTAGAGGGTACTTCCGAGCAGTACTTC.

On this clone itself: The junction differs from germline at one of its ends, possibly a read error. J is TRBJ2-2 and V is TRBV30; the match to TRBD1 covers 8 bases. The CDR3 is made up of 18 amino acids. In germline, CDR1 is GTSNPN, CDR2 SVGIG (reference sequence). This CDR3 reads CAWRPHRQGPTNAGELFF. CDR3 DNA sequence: TGTGCCTGGAGACCCCACCGACAGGGGCCGACGAACGCCGGGGAGCTGTTTTTT.

The CDR3 region has the DNA TGTGCCAGCATAAAGGGGGCTAGCGGGCTTACCTACGAGCAGTACTTC. Amino acid sequence: CASIKGASGLTYEQYF. The chain carries TRBV6-6 and TRBJ2-7, with D possibly matching TRBD2 (8 bases). The V and J ends lost 7 bases and 2 bases respectively, with 21 bases between them. Looked up from germline, CDR1 is MNHNY and CDR2 is SVGAGI (reference sequence). The CDR3 is 16 residues long.

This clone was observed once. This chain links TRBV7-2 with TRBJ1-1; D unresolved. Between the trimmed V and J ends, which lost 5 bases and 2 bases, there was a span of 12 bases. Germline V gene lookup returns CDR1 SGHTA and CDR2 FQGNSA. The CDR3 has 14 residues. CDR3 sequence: CASSLRAINTEAFF. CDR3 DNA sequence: TGTGCCAGCAGCCTACGCGCGATTAACACTGAAGCTTTCTTT.

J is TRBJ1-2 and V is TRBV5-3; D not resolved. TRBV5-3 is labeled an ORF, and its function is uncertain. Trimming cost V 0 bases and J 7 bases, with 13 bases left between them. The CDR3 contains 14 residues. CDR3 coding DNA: TGTGCCAGAAGCTTGGAATACCCTCGGGGTGGCTACACCTTC. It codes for CARSLEYPRGGYTF.

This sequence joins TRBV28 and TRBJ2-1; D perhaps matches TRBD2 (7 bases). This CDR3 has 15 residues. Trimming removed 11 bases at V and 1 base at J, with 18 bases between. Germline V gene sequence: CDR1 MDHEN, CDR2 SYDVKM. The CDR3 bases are TGTGCCCTCTCCGGGGGGCTAGGATCCTACAATGAGCAGTTCTTC. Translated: CALSGGLGSYNEQFF.

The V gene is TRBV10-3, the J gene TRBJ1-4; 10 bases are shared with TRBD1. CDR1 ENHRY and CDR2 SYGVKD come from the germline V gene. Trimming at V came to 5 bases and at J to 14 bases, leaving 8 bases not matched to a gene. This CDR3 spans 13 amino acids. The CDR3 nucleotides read TGTGCCATCAGTATGGACAGGGGGAAAGGGCTGTTTTTT. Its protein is CAISMDRGKGLFF.

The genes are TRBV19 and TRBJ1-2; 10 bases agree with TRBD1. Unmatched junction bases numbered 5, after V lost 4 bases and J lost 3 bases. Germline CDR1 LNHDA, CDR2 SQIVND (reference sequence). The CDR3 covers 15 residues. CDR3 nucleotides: TGTGCCAGTAGTAGGGGGACAGGGGAGGACTATGGCTACACCTTC. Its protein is CASSRGTGEDYGYTF.

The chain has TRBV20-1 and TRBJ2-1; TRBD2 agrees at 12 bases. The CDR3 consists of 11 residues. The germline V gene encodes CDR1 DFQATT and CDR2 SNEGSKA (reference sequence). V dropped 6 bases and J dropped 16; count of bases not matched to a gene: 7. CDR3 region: CSARGTSGLFF. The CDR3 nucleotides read TGCAGTGCGAGGGGGACTAGCGGGTTATTCTTC.

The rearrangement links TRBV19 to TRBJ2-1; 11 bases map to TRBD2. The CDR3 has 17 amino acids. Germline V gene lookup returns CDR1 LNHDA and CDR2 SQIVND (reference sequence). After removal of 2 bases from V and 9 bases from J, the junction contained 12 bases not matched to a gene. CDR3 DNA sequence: TGTGCCAGTAGTATACGCCCACTAGCGGGAGTCTTGGGTGAGCAGTTCTTC. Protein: CASSIRPLAGVLGEQFF.

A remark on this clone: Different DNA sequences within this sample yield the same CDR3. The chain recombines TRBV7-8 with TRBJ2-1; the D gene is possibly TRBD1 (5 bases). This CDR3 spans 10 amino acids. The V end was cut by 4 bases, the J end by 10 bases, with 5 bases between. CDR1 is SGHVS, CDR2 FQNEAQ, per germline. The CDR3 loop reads CASSSGEQFF. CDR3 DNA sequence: TGTGCCAGCAGCTCAGGGGAGCAGTTCTTC.

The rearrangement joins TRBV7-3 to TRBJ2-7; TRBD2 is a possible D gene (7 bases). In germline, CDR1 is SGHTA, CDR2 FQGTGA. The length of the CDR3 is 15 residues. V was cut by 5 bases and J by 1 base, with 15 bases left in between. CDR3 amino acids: CASSLMRGGSYEQYF. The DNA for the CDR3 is TGTGCCAGCAGCCTAATGAGGGGGGGATCCTACGAGCAGTACTTC. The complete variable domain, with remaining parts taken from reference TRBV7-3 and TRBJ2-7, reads GAGVSQTPSNKVTEKGKYVELRCDPISGHTALYWYRQSLGQGPEFLIYFQGTGAADDSGLPNDRFFAVRPEGSVSTLKIQRTERGDSAVYLCASSLMRGGSYEQYFGPGTRLTVT.

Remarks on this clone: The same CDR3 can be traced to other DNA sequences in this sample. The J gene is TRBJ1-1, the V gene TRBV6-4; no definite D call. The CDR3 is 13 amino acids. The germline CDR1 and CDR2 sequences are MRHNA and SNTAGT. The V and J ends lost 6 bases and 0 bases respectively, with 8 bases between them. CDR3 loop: CASSAEMNTEAFF. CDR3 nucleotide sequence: TGTGCCAGCAGCGCGGAAATGAACACTGAAGCTTTCTTT.

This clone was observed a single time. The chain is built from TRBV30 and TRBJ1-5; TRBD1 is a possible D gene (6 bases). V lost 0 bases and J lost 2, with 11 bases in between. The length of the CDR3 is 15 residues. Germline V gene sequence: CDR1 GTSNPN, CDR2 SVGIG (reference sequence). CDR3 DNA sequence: TGTGCCTGGAGTGTCAGGGGAAAGGGCAATCAGCCCCAGCATTTT. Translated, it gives CAWSVRGKGNQPQHF.

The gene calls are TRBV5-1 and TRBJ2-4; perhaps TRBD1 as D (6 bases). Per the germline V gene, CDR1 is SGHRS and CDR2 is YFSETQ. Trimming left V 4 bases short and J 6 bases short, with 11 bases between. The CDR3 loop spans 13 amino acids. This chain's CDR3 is CASSPGQRNIQYF. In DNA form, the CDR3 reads TGCGCCAGCAGCCCAGGACAGAGAAACATTCAGTACTTC.

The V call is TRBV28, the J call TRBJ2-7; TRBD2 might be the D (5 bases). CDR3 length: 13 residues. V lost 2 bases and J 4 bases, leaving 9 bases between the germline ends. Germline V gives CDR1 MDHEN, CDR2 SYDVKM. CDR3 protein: CASSLPRGYEQYF. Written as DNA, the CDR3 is TGTGCCAGCAGTTTACCCCGAGGGTACGAGCAGTACTTC.

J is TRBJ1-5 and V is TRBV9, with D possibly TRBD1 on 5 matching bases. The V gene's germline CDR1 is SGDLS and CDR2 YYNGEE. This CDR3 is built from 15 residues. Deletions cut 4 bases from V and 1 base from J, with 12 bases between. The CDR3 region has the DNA TGTGCCAGCAGCCTCGGGGAGGGGAGCAATCAGCCCCAGCATTTT. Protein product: CASSLGEGSNQPQHF.

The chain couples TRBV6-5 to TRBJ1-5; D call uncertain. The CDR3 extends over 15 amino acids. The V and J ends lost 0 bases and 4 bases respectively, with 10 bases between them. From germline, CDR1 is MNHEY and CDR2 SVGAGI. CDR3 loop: CASSYSEQPNQPQHF. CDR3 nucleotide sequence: TGTGCCAGCAGTTACTCTGAACAGCCAAATCAGCCCCAGCATTTT.

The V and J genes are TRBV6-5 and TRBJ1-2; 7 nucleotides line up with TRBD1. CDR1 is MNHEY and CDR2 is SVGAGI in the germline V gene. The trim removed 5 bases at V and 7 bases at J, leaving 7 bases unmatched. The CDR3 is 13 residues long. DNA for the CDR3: TGTGCCAGCAGTGGGCCGGGACAGCGTGGCTACACCTTC. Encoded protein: CASSGPGQRGYTF.

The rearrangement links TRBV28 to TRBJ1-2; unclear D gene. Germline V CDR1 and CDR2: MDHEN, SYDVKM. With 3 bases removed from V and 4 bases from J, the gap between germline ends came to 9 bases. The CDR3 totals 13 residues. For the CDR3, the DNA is TGTGCCAGCAGTTTTACACGCGGCTATGGCTACACCTTC. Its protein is CASSFTRGYGYTF.

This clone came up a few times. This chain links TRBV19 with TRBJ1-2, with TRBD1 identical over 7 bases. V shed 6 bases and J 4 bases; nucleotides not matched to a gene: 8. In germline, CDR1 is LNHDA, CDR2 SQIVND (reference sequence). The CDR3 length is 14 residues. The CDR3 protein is CASSDRVDGYGYTF. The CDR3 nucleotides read TGTGCCAGTAGCGACAGGGTCGACGGCTATGGCTACACCTTC.

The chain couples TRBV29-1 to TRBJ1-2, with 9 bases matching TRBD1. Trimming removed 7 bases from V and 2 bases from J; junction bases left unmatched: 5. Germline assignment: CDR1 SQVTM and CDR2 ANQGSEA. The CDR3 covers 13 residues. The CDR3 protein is CSAPGQGNYGYTF. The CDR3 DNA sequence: TGCAGCGCTCCGGGACAGGGAAACTATGGCTACACCTTC. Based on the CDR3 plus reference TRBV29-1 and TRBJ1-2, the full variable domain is SAVISQKPSRDICQRGTSLTIQCQVDSQVTMMFWYRQQPGQSLTLIATANQGSEATYESGFVIDKFPISRPNLTFSTLTVSNMSPEDSSIYLCSAPGQGNYGYTFGSGTRLTVV.